This entry lists 25 T cell receptor beta chains sequenced from one sample in a study of CD8 T cells in Susac syndrome. After extraction with the RNeasy kit, about 0.5 to 1 ug of the RNA was reverse transcribed using random hexamers. TCRdb ran MiXCR on the immunoSEQ multiplex PCR reads and lists one entry per CDR3 protein. The sample lists around 190,000 distinct CDR3 sequences; just under 95% were seen once. Sequenced: CD4+ T cells from PBMCs. These TCRs come from a human donor in good health.

The gene calls are TRBV7-9 and TRBJ2-7; 9 nucleotides line up with TRBD2. The germline V gene has CDR1 SEHNR and CDR2 FQNEAQ (reference sequence). Unmatched junction bases numbered 9, after V lost 2 bases and J lost 4 bases. The CDR3 covers 16 residues. CDR3 protein: CASSLTFLAGTYEQYF. The DNA for the CDR3 is TGTGCCAGCAGCTTAACGTTCCTAGCGGGGACTTACGAGCAGTACTTC.

The chain combines TRBV12-3 or TRBV12-4 with TRBJ2-5; 8 nucleotides line up with TRBD2. V was clipped by 7 bases and J by 5 bases; unmatched bases: 12. This CDR3 has 15 amino acids. The CDR3 region has the DNA TGTGCCAGCACCTTAGGAAGCGGGAGAAGGGAGACCCAGTACTTC. Its translation: CASTLGSGRRETQYF.

The V gene is TRBV5-1, the J gene TRBJ2-1; 7 positions agree with TRBD1. Germline V lookup: CDR1 SGHRS, CDR2 YFSETQ. With 2 bases clipped from V and 0 bases from J, the junction kept 8 bases outside the gene matches. CDR3 length: 17 amino acids. CDR3 nucleotides: TGCGCCAGCAGCTTCCTCCCGACAGGGAACTCCTACAATGAGCAGTTCTTC. This encodes CASSFLPTGNSYNEQFF.

In DNA, the CDR3 is TGTGCCAGCAGGATCGGGGAGACCCAGTACTTC. It specifies CASRIGETQYF. V is TRBV12-3 or TRBV12-4 and J is TRBJ2-5, with unresolved D. The CDR3 extends over 11 amino acids. Trimming removed 6 bases from V and 5 bases from J, with 7 bases in between.

The chain has TRBV20-1 and TRBJ2-7, with 11 bases aligning to TRBD2. This CDR3 region has 16 residues. V lost 3 bases to trimming and J lost 0 bases; unmatched junction nucleotides: 7. Germline V gene data show CDR1 as DFQATT and CDR2 as SNEGSKA (reference sequence). The CDR3 nucleotides are TGCAGTGCTAGGGCTCACGGACTAGCGGGCTCCTACGAGCAGTACTTC. Translating it yields CSARAHGLAGSYEQYF.

This rearrangement joins TRBV30 to TRBJ2-3, with unresolved D. The CDR3 is 11 amino acids. Germline CDR1 GTSNPN, CDR2 SVGIG (reference sequence). V was cut by 1 base and J by 4 bases, with 3 bases left in between. The CDR3 loop reads CAWSEADTQYF. The CDR3 DNA is TGTGCCTGGAGTGAAGCAGATACGCAGTATTTT.

The J gene is TRBJ2-5, the V gene TRBV29-1; possible D gene TRBD1, 6 bases. Trimming pared 7 bases from V and 5 bases from J, leaving 14 bases between. Germline values: CDR1 SQVTM, CDR2 ANQGSEA. This CDR3 contains 12 residues. CDR3 protein: CSGTGFDETQYF. CDR3 sequence (DNA): TGCAGCGGAACAGGGTTTGACGAGACCCAGTACTTC.

V gene TRBV7-2 combines with J gene TRBJ2-2; D is possibly TRBD2 (6 bases). The CDR3 is made up of 17 amino acids. In germline, CDR1 is SGHTA, CDR2 FQGNSA. V was cut by 4 bases and J by 1 base, with 16 bases left in between. CDR3: CASSSTSGGRNTGELFF. The DNA for the CDR3 is TGTGCCAGCAGCTCCACCTCCGGAGGGAGGAACACCGGGGAGCTGTTTTTT.

The V call is TRBV29-1, the J call TRBJ2-7, with TRBD2 identical over 14 bases. Germline-derived CDR1 and CDR2 are SQVTM and ANQGSEA. This CDR3 comprises 13 residues. The trim removed 6 bases at V and 6 bases at J, leaving 4 bases unmatched. The chain's CDR3 is CSVGTSGSLEQYF. The CDR3 DNA is TGCAGCGTGGGGACTAGCGGGAGCCTCGAGCAGTACTTC.

The chain has TRBV29-1 and TRBJ2-6; no definite D call. This CDR3 has 13 amino acids. The V end was cut by 4 bases, the J end by 4 bases, with 8 bases between. From germline, CDR1 is SQVTM and CDR2 ANQGSEA. CDR3 in DNA: TGCAGCGTTGTGGTTTCAGGGGCCAACGTCCTGACTTTC. Its translation is CSVVVSGANVLTF.

The chain employs TRBV2 and TRBJ2-7; D remains ambiguous. V was pared by 3 bases and J by 2 bases, with 5 bases between. CDR3 length equals 12 residues. CDR1 SNHLY and CDR2 FYNNEI come from the germline V gene. CDR3: CASSDSPYEQYF. CDR3 nucleotide sequence: TGTGCCAGCAGTGACTCACCCTACGAGCAGTACTTC.

The gene calls are TRBV20-1 and TRBJ2-1; perhaps D is TRBD1 or TRBD2 (5 bases each). V lost 1 base and J lost 9, with 13 bases in between. CDR3 length equals 13 residues. Germline CDR1 DFQATT, CDR2 SNEGSKA (reference sequence). The CDR3 sequence: CSARAGPLGEQFF. The CDR3 region has the DNA TGCAGTGCTAGAGCGGGACCACTAGGTGAGCAGTTCTTC.

This clonotype was seen only once. The chain links TRBV11-1 to TRBJ2-7; weak D call: TRBD1 (6 bases). CDR1 SGHAT and CDR2 FQDESV come from the germline V gene (reference sequence). The CDR3 has 14 amino acids. The ends were cut back, 3 bases at V and 3 bases at J, with 12 bases in the middle. The CDR3 DNA sequence: TGTGCCAGCAGCTTTCGTCAGGGGAGCTACGAGCAGTACTTC. Its translation is CASSFRQGSYEQYF.

The chain employs TRBV11-1 and TRBJ2-1, with 7 bases identical to TRBD1. With V trimmed by 1 base and J by 4 bases, 4 bases remained unmatched. The germline gives CDR1 SGHAT, CDR2 FQDESV (reference sequence). This CDR3 is 15 amino acids long. The CDR3 DNA is TGTGCCAGCAGCTTAGACCGGGACAGTTACAATGAGCAGTTCTTC. Protein product: CASSLDRDSYNEQFF.

The genes are TRBV29-1 and TRBJ2-7; tentatively, D is TRBD1 (6 bases). Looked up from germline, CDR1 is SQVTM and CDR2 is ANQGSEA. V was clipped by 8 bases and J by 0 bases, with 11 bases between them. The CDR3 totals 12 residues. The CDR3 protein is CSYSRGSYEQYF. The CDR3 DNA is TGCAGCTACTCCAGGGGCTCCTACGAGCAGTACTTC.

The chain links TRBV5-5 to TRBJ2-1; 8 bases align to TRBD2. Germline values: CDR1 SGHKS, CDR2 YYEKEE (reference sequence). V lost 1 base to trimming and J lost 6 bases; unmatched junction nucleotides: 6. This CDR3 contains 15 residues. The CDR3 DNA reads TGTGCCAGCAGCTTGACAGCGGGAGAGGGCAATGAGCAGTTCTTC. Protein: CASSLTAGEGNEQFF.

This clonotype was detected once. The rearrangement links TRBV20-1 to TRBJ2-5; TRBD2 might be the D (5 bases). Per the germline V gene, CDR1 is DFQATT and CDR2 is SNEGSKA (reference sequence). V lost 2 bases and J lost 4, with 8 bases in between. The CDR3 sequence is 12 residues long. CDR3 residues: CSARIAGETQYF. CDR3 DNA: TGCAGTGCTAGAATCGCGGGAGAGACCCAGTACTTC.

J is TRBJ1-2 and V is TRBV29-1, with TRBD1 identical over 9 bases. After removal of 6 bases from V and 2 bases from J, the junction contained 4 bases not matched to a gene. CDR3 size: 13 residues. Per the germline V gene, CDR1 is SQVTM and CDR2 is ANQGSEA. The CDR3 DNA reads TGCAGCGTAGGGACAGGGAAGAACTATGGCTACACCTTC. Translating gives CSVGTGKNYGYTF.

The chain couples TRBV5-1 to TRBJ2-4; 11 bases line up with TRBD2. Germline V gives CDR1 SGHRS, CDR2 YFSETQ. CDR3 size: 17 residues. V gave up 3 bases and J gave up 0 bases; unmatched junction bases: 5. CDR3 residues: CASSSGLAELAKNIQYF. The CDR3 coding sequence is TGCGCCAGCAGCTCGGGACTAGCGGAACTAGCCAAAAACATTCAGTACTTC.

V gene TRBV3-1 combines with J gene TRBJ2-7; 7 nucleotides align to TRBD2. The CDR3 extends over 16 amino acids. V gave up 5 bases and J gave up 4 bases; unmatched junction bases: 14. Per germline, CDR1 LGHDT and CDR2 YNNKEL (reference sequence). Here the CDR3 DNA reads TGTGCCAGCAGCGCCTCCTTAACGGGAGGTCGGTACGAGCAGTACTTC. Residues: CASSASLTGGRYEQYF.

The V gene is TRBV28, the J gene TRBJ1-5; TRBD1 is a possible D gene (6 bases). Germline V lookup: CDR1 MDHEN, CDR2 SYDVKM. The CDR3 sequence is 15 residues long. Trimming took off 4 bases at V and 2 bases at J, with 12 bases between the two ends. The DNA for the CDR3 is TGTGCCAGCAGTTCTCCAGGGGAGGGCAATCAGCCCCAGCATTTT. Its protein is CASSSPGEGNQPQHF.

The chain carries TRBV4-3 and TRBJ2-5; 11 nucleotides line up with TRBD1. CDR3 size: 18 residues. Germline values: CDR1 LGHNA, CDR2 YSLEER. Trimming at V came to 1 base and at J to 1 base, leaving 8 bases not matched to a gene. CDR3 amino acids: CASSQGGLGQGVQETQYF. In DNA, the CDR3 is TGCGCCAGCAGCCAAGGAGGGCTGGGACAGGGGGTCCAAGAGACCCAGTACTTC.

V is TRBV15 and J is TRBJ2-1; D possibly uses TRBD1 or TRBD2 (6 bases each). The germline V gene encodes CDR1 LNHNV and CDR2 YYDKDF (reference sequence). This CDR3 contains 15 residues. With 1 base removed from V and 6 bases from J, the gap between germline ends came to 13 bases. CDR3 region: CATSRGGGQSNEQFF. As DNA, the CDR3 is TGTGCCACCAGCAGAGGAGGGGGGCAAAGCAATGAGCAGTTCTTC.

The chain recombines TRBV29-1 with TRBJ1-2; a weak D match, TRBD1 (5 bases). This CDR3 contains 13 residues. Germline CDR1 and CDR2: SQVTM and ANQGSEA. V was shortened by 4 bases and J by 5 bases, with 14 bases between the two germline ends. The CDR3 protein is CSVGAGTFYGYTF. The CDR3 coding sequence is TGCAGCGTTGGGGCAGGGACCTTTTATGGCTACACCTTC.

CDR3 in DNA: TGCAGTGCAGCAGGGACTAGCGGGATCTCCTACGAGCAGTACTTC. Amino acids: CSAAGTSGISYEQYF. The V call is TRBV20-1, the J call TRBJ2-7; 13 bases fit TRBD2. In germline, CDR1 is DFQATT, CDR2 SNEGSKA (reference sequence). Trimming cost V 6 bases and J 0 bases; bases outside gene matches: 5. CDR3 size: 15 residues.